This TCR beta chain was captured by sequencing in a study of early T cells in non-severe SARS-CoV-2 infection. Each cDNA molecule carried a unique molecular identifier. TCRdb recomputed calls from the 5' RACE reads with MiXCR, one row per CDR3 protein. The sample records 60,000 or so distinct CDR3 sequences, over 9.5% being singletons. Sequencing used whole blood. This TCR derives from an adult who was a healthcare worker with PCR-confirmed SARS-CoV-2 infection or an uninfected control (not recorded which).

CDR3 nucleotides: TGTGCCAGCAGCTCAGGACTAGAGCAAGAGCAGTTCTTC. Its translation: CASSSGLEQEQFF. V and J are TRBV7-9 and TRBJ2-1; 7 positions agree with TRBD2. Looked up from germline, CDR1 is SEHNR and CDR2 is FQNEAQ (reference sequence). V shed 4 bases, J shed 10 bases, and the junction held 7 bases outside the gene matches. The CDR3 extends over 13 amino acids.